Listed below are T cell receptor beta chains from one sample, sequenced in a study of T-cell memory formation after mild COVID-19. TCRdb reprocessed the 5' RACE reads with MiXCR, giving one entry per CDR3 protein. Here the sample spans about 29,000 distinct CDR3 sequences, around 10% being singletons. Sequencing was done on a sample of PBMCs or a T cell subset sorted from them (not recorded which). These receptors all stem from an adult woman who had mild COVID-19 (a few samples of this study predate the infection). Cell type and time point are not known. The conserved cysteine and the conserved F or W are not part of the CDR3 here.

J	V	CDR3
TRBJ2-1	TRBV5-4	ASSLSGKTSGGLNEQF
TRBJ1-3	TRBV16	ASSQSPSQGARGNTIY
TRBJ1-1	TRBV15	ATSRDPLTGGSEAF
TRBJ2-3	TRBV7-3	ASSVLAGFPTSTDTQY
TRBJ2-7	TRBV18	ASSREDTTYEQY
TRBJ2-7	TRBV15	ATSRDKFLDEQY
TRBJ2-3	TRBV12-3/TRBV12-4	ASSFPQLTQY
TRBJ1-1	TRBV11-3	ASSLGRMNTEAF
TRBJ2-7	TRBV19	ASRLGQGHSYEQY
TRBJ2-3	TRBV20-1	SAAPGTAGTDTQY
TRBJ1-2	TRBV7-2	ASSRDRGHGYT
TRBJ2-1	TRBV9	ASSVAEGGGLAGANEQF
TRBJ1-1	TRBV3-1	ASSPSGPPTEAF
TRBJ2-3	TRBV15	ATSRSGTSRDTQY
TRBJ1-6	TRBV7-9	ATDISGDSYNSPLH
TRBJ2-2	TRBV20-1	SAQGGFGTGELF
TRBJ2-7	TRBV5-1	ASSLDRGLYEQY
TRBJ2-3	TRBV7-9	ASSSPPGHGDTQY
TRBJ2-1	TRBV18	ASSPASYNEQF
TRBJ2-5	TRBV6-1	ASIQGLAGVWETQY
TRBJ2-3	TRBV6-4	ASSDSRVGDADTQY
TRBJ1-1	TRBV20-1	SARDMDRSGELNTEAF
TRBJ1-5	TRBV20-1	SARGLGGGPQH
TRBJ2-7	TRBV7-9	ASSLEMRSEQY
TRBJ1-5	TRBV7-8	ASSSGQGDQPQH
TRBJ2-7	TRBV5-6	ASRHITGLDSYEQY
TRBJ1-5	TRBV19	ASQWTGGPNQPQH
TRBJ2-2	TRBV5-1	ASSLARSGRYPLAGELF
TRBJ2-3	TRBV25-1	ASNNSTDTQY
TRBJ1-5	TRBV30	AWGAQLGQPQH
TRBJ2-2	TRBV19	ASSTPIRNTGELF
TRBJ2-3	TRBV25-1	ASSDPTGRGGTDTQY
TRBJ2-2	TRBV7-6	ASSSFWDRGRSPHTGELF
TRBJ1-5	TRBV27	ASSWDINQPQH
TRBJ2-1	TRBV5-4	ASSLLSGSSYNEQF
TRBJ2-2	TRBV7-3	ASSLTARQGTGELF
TRBJ1-1	TRBV12-3/TRBV12-4	ASSRDWPAEAF
TRBJ2-4	TRBV2	ASSELSNLGGGNIQY
TRBJ2-4	TRBV18	ASSRGGSAKNIQY
TRBJ2-1	TRBV7-9	ASSFTAFSYNEQF
TRBJ1-4	TRBV7-2	ASSFAGQPGNEKLF
TRBJ2-2	TRBV11-2	ASSLGWRTGRWDTGELF
TRBJ1-6	TRBV12-3/TRBV12-4	ASSLGRLPPLH
TRBJ1-1	TRBV5-3	ARPIGGTLPWSEAF
TRBJ2-3	TRBV20-1	SARSWDGDPTDTQY
TRBJ2-5	TRBV14	ASSQGAGAETQY
TRBJ1-2	TRBV6-5	ASHGGFVGYGYT
TRBJ2-1	TRBV9	ASSPGGVGGGYNEQF
TRBJ2-7	TRBV27	ASSPHMGYYEQY
TRBJ2-1	TRBV7-7	ASSLGLGDEQF
TRBJ2-1	TRBV12-3/TRBV12-4	ASLGTGGVNEQF
TRBJ2-2	TRBV5-4	ASSLGPLVSTGELF
TRBJ2-1	TRBV7-2	ASSFYFSTNYNEQF
TRBJ2-1	TRBV6-4	ASSDSGGTNEQF
TRBJ2-3	TRBV30	AWKWGRGTDTQY